This TCR beta chain is from a study of OX40 agonist ivuxolimab in advanced cancers. Study-level results: In the 0.1-3.0 mg/kg groups, partial responders showed among the lowest expansion.

Germline V gene sequence: CDR1 PRHDT, CDR2 FYEKMQ (reference sequence). The length of the CDR3 is 13 residues. V shed 5 bases, J shed 7 bases, and the junction held 5 bases outside the gene matches. Generated by immunoSEQ multiplex PCR, the TCRdb table keeps only in-frame clones and is missing some. Here the sample spans 37,000 or so clones, roughly 90% being singletons. Sampling of blood occurred at baseline, cycle 4 day 1, and cycle 7 day 1. Turning to this clone: Antigen specificity is unknown.

Material: CD4+ or CD8+ T cells sorted from blood, obtained in a trial of the OX40 agonist ivuxolimab. The chain is built from TRBV13 and TRBJ1-1; the match to TRBD1 covers 9 bases. The TCR comes from an adult with an advanced solid tumor such as melanoma, head and neck, liver or kidney cancer. CDR3 coding DNA: TGTGCCAGCAGCCCTACAGGGGGCGTTGAAGCTTTCTTT. Its translation: CASSPTGGVEAFF.